One sample yielded the 25 T cell receptor beta chains listed below, sequenced in a study of molecular identifiers for immune sequencing clone quantification. TCRdb independently ran MiXCR on the PCR reads; one entry per CDR3 protein. The repertoire consists of 460,000 or so distinct CDR3 sequences, with 20% to 25% occurring once and the leading ten covering more than 0.8%. Sequenced: naive CD8+ T cells from blood, with Jurkat cell RNA spiked in. Subset indicated: FACS-sorted CD8+CD4-CCR7+CD45RA+ naive T cells. The receptors here all came from a human donor in good health. Some libraries in this study had Jurkat cell RNA spiked in.

The rearrangement joins TRBV12-3 or TRBV12-4 to TRBJ1-6; weak D call: TRBD1 (5 bases). Trimming removed 6 bases from V and 7 bases from J, with 19 bases in between. There are 16 residues in the CDR3. CDR3 sequence (DNA): TGTGCCAGCAGCCCCCTAGGGGTAGCCTTAAATTCACCCCTCCACTTT. Its translation: CASSPLGVALNSPLHF.

This clonotype was detected many times. The chain has TRBV7-2 and TRBJ2-7, with 7 positions matching TRBD2. Germline CDR1 reads SGHTA; CDR2 reads FQGNSA. The CDR3 length is 14 residues. J gave up 2 bases and V 1 base, and 2 bases lay outside the gene matches. CDR3 nucleotides: TGTGCCAGCAGCTTAGATGCGGGGGCCTACGAGCAGTACTTC. It encodes CASSLDAGAYEQYF.

This clonotype was picked up many times. This chain's CDR3 is CSVISGEQFF. The CDR3 DNA reads TGCAGCGTTATAAGCGGAGAGCAGTTCTTC. The chain recombines TRBV29-1 with TRBJ2-1, with a possible D match to TRBD2 (5 bases). There are 10 residues in the CDR3. V dropped 5 bases and J dropped 10 bases, with 9 bases sitting between them. Germline CDR1 and CDR2: SQVTM and ANQGSEA.

This clonotype has only a few counts. The chain combines TRBV18 with TRBJ2-3; a possible D gene is TRBD2 (6 bases). The germline V and J ends were trimmed by 4 bases and 2 bases, with 19 bases remaining between them. The CDR3 has 17 residues. Germline V gene lookup returns CDR1 KGHSH and CDR2 LQKENI. This chain's CDR3 is CASSHSRTISSTDTQYF. The CDR3 nucleotides are TGTGCCAGCTCACACAGCAGGACTATCTCTTCCACAGATACGCAGTATTTT.

The chain is built from TRBV12-3 or TRBV12-4 and TRBJ2-7; D is perhaps TRBD1 (6 bases). The CDR3 totals 16 residues. V was cut by 5 bases and J by 4 bases, with 21 bases left in between. The CDR3 is CASSPSSGQTPYEQYF. Here the CDR3 DNA reads TGTGCCAGCAGTCCCTCCTCAGGACAGACTCCTTACGAGCAGTACTTC.

This clonotype was picked up a small number of times. The chain has TRBV28 and TRBJ1-5; tentatively, D is TRBD1 (5 bases). The germline V and J ends were trimmed by 3 bases and 7 bases, with 10 bases remaining between them. The length of the CDR3 is 13 residues. In germline, CDR1 is MDHEN, CDR2 SYDVKM. Here the CDR3 DNA reads TGTGCCAGCAGTTTCTACGGGGGACAGCCCCAGCATTTT. This encodes CASSFYGGQPQHF.

Comment on this clonotype: Given a much more abundant clone one base away, this may be a read error. This CDR3 is missing its conserved last phenylalanine or tryptophan, likely due to a read error. CDR3 in DNA: TGCAGTGCTAGACCCGGGTACTACGAGCAGTACCTC. Protein sequence: CSARPGYYEQYL. This rearrangement joins TRBV20-1 to TRBJ2-7; D remains ambiguous. Trimming cost V 2 bases and J 3 bases, with 8 bases left between them. CDR3 length equals 12 residues. Germline V CDR1 and CDR2: DFQATT, SNEGSKA (reference sequence).

Concerning this clonotype: Being one base from a much bigger clone, this may be a read error. V gene TRBV6-2 or TRBV6-3 combines with J gene TRBJ2-7; D is undetermined. Per germline, CDR1 MNHEY and CDR2 SVGEGT. CDR3 size: 13 residues. The CDR3: CASNYSPGYEQYF. The CDR3 coding sequence is TGTGCCAGCAATTACTCACCGGGCTACGAGCAGTACTTC.

This clonotype was seen a handful of times. The chain links TRBV27 to TRBJ2-7; D may correspond to TRBD1 or TRBD2 (5 bases each). Trimming removed 6 bases at V and 2 bases at J, with 14 bases between. The CDR3 spans 14 residues. Germline CDR1 is MNHEY and CDR2 is SMNVEV (reference sequence). The DNA for the CDR3 is TGTGCCAGCAGCCACGGGACGGCAACCTACGAGCAGTACTTC. Its protein is CASSHGTATYEQYF.

This clonotype showed up many times. The chain couples TRBV4-1 to TRBJ2-1; D is ambiguous. This CDR3 spans 16 amino acids. From germline, CDR1 is MGHRA and CDR2 YSYEKL. Trimming pared 2 bases from V and 5 bases from J, leaving 16 bases between. The CDR3 DNA follows: TGCGCCAGCAGCCAACAGACCCCCTCGAAGGACAATGAGCAGTTCTTC. Translation gives CASSQQTPSKDNEQFF.

Points on this clonotype: This may be a read error, as it is one base from a much larger clone. The chain links TRBV4-3 to TRBJ2-1, with D possibly being TRBD1 (6 bases). The CDR3 has 16 amino acids. Germline V lookup: CDR1 LGHNA, CDR2 YSLEER. CDR3 protein: CASSQDMGALYNEQLF. Here the CDR3 DNA reads TGCGCCAGCAGCCAAGATATGGGGGCCCTTTACAATGAGCAGCTCTTC.

This clonotype was seen a handful of times. V and J are TRBV28 and TRBJ1-5; 9 nucleotides align to TRBD1. The germline V gene encodes CDR1 MDHEN and CDR2 SYDVKM. The CDR3 runs to 14 residues. The ends lost 6 bases at V and 6 bases at J; junction bases unmatched: 6. The CDR3 sequence is CASSSGTGSQPQHF. The CDR3 coding sequence is TGTGCCAGCAGCAGTGGGACAGGGAGTCAGCCCCAGCATTTT. Drawing the rest from reference TRBV28 and TRBJ1-5, the complete variable domain is DVKVTQSSRYLVKRTGEKVFLECVQDMDHENMFWYRQDPGLGLRLIYFSYDVKMKEKGDIPEGYSVSREKKERFSLILESASTNQTSMYLCASSSGTGSQPQHFGDGTRLSIL.

Ten or more counts support this clonotype. The chain has TRBV25-1 and TRBJ2-7, with D perhaps TRBD1 (6 bases). CDR3 length equals 15 residues. CDR1 is MGHDK, CDR2 SYGVNS, per germline. The ends were cut back, 6 bases at V and 0 bases at J, with 15 bases in the middle. CDR3 in amino acids: CASRGMTGNSYEQYF. As DNA, the CDR3 is TGTGCCAGCAGAGGGATGACAGGTAACTCCTACGAGCAGTACTTC.

This clonotype was seen once. A read error may be the cause here, since a much bigger clone is one base away. The rearrangement joins TRBV20-1 to TRBJ2-3; 11 nucleotides agree with TRBD2. CDR1 and CDR2 from the germline V gene are DFQATT and SNEGSKA (reference sequence). CDR3 size: 16 residues. The CDR3 protein is CSAGDILAGATDTQYF. DNA for the CDR3: TGCAGTGCTGGAGATATACTAGCGGGAGCAACAGATACGCAGTATTTT.

The gene calls are TRBV5-4 and TRBJ1-4, with D unclear. The CDR3 is 15 residues long. Trimming stripped 4 bases from V and 0 bases from J, with 10 bases between. Germline loops: CDR1 SGHNT, CDR2 YYREEE (reference sequence). CDR3 nucleotides: TGTGCCAGCAGCAAGGACGTTGCAACTAATGAAAAACTGTTTTTT. This gives the protein CASSKDVATNEKLFF.

The sample holds a few counts of this clonotype. J is TRBJ1-6 and V is TRBV12-5, with no clear D. Per the germline V gene, CDR1 is LGHNT and CDR2 is FRNRAP. V gave up 1 base and J gave up 10 bases, with 11 bases separating them. The CDR3 runs 14 residues. CDR3 residues: CASGLGQASSPLHF. The CDR3 nucleotides read TGTGCTAGTGGTTTGGGGCAGGCAAGCTCACCCCTCCACTTT.

The sample holds a few counts of this clonotype. This chain joins TRBV11-2 and TRBJ2-1; 10 bases match TRBD2. CDR1 SGHAT and CDR2 FQNNGV come from the germline V gene. The CDR3 length is 19 residues. Losses at the gene ends were 1 base for V and 3 bases for J; bases not matched to a gene: 12. The CDR3 reads CASSLVAFSGGALYNEQFF. Written as DNA, the CDR3 is TGTGCCAGCAGCTTAGTTGCCTTCAGCGGGGGGGCCCTCTACAATGAGCAGTTCTTC.

This chain links TRBV30 with TRBJ1-1; D may be TRBD1 (5 bases). Trimming pared 0 bases from V and 6 bases from J, leaving 8 bases between. Germline values: CDR1 GTSNPN, CDR2 SVGIG (reference sequence). The CDR3 runs to 12 residues. CDR3 residues: CAWSVGPAEAFF. The CDR3 DNA is TGTGCCTGGAGTGTGGGACCAGCTGAAGCTTTCTTT.

The rearrangement links TRBV20-1 to TRBJ2-3, with 11 nucleotides matching TRBD2. Trimming at V came to 5 bases and at J to 0 bases, leaving 4 bases not matched to a gene. CDR1 and CDR2 (germline): DFQATT, SNEGSKA (reference sequence). The CDR3 extends over 15 amino acids. In DNA, the CDR3 is TGCAGTGCTCTGGGACTAGCGGAAAGCACAGATACGCAGTATTTT. It encodes CSALGLAESTDTQYF.

This clonotype was recorded once. A much larger clone lies a single base off, so this may be a read error. This chain links TRBV6-6 with TRBJ2-7; 9 bases map to TRBD2. The V and J ends lost 5 bases and 4 bases, in that order; junction bases with no gene match: 6. Germline V gene lookup returns CDR1 MNHNY and CDR2 SVGAGI (reference sequence). CDR3 length equals 14 residues. CDR3 protein: CASSDIAGDYEQYF. In nucleotides, the CDR3 is TGTGCCAGCAGTGACATAGCGGGAGATTACGAGCAGTACTTC.

The rearrangement uses TRBV28 and TRBJ1-1; D gene ambiguous. The germline gives CDR1 MDHEN, CDR2 SYDVKM. V shed 3 bases and J shed 0 bases, with 8 bases lying between them. The CDR3 loop spans 14 amino acids. The CDR3 nucleotides read TGTGCCAGCAGTTTTCGGCTACTGAACACTGAAGCTTTCTTT. It is translated as CASSFRLLNTEAFF.

This clonotype was observed a single time. A much larger clone sits a single nucleotide away, making a read error possible. No conserved phenylalanine or tryptophan is present at the end of the CDR3, so a read error is the likely explanation. The chain is built from TRBV28 and TRBJ2-3; D is undetermined. The V end lost 3 bases, the J end lost 6 bases, and 10 bases lay between the germline ends. Per germline, CDR1 MDHEN and CDR2 SYDVKM. The CDR3 spans 13 residues. CDR3 sequence: CASSFVRWDTQYL. CDR3 coding DNA: TGTGCCAGCAGTTTCGTGCGTTGGGATACGCAGTATCTT.

In its sample, this clonotype was seen a few times. The rearrangement links TRBV7-9 to TRBJ1-1, with a weak D call TRBD1 (5 bases). V was trimmed by 4 bases and J by 2 bases, leaving 11 bases between them. Per the germline V gene, CDR1 is SEHNR and CDR2 is FQNEAQ (reference sequence). This CDR3 spans 14 amino acids. The DNA for the CDR3 is TGTGCCAGCAGCTGGGGACTTAACAACACTGAAGCTTTCTTT. Residues: CASSWGLNNTEAFF.

This clonotype turned up a few times. This chain links TRBV12-2 with TRBJ2-3; the listed D gene, TRBD2, was not tested against the DNA. TRBV12-2 is designated a pseudogene. CDR3 size: 18 residues. The CDR3 nucleotides are TGTGCAAGTCGCTTCACGCTCTTGCGCGGGGGGGCAGGAGATACGCAGTATTTT. This gives the protein CASRFTLLRGGAGDTQYF.

To note about this clonotype: Here the CDR3 omits its conserved ending phenylalanine or tryptophan, so a read error is the likely source. The chain joins TRBV7-9 to TRBJ2-5, with 14 bases aligning to TRBD2. With 4 bases clipped from V and 3 bases from J, the junction kept 4 bases outside the gene matches. The CDR3 is 16 residues long. Germline-derived CDR1 and CDR2 are SEHNR and FQNEAQ (reference sequence). Here the CDR3 DNA reads TGTGCCAGCAGCTCGGGACTAGCGGGGGTGGAAGAGACCCAGTACCTC. This sequence encodes CASSSGLAGVEETQYL.